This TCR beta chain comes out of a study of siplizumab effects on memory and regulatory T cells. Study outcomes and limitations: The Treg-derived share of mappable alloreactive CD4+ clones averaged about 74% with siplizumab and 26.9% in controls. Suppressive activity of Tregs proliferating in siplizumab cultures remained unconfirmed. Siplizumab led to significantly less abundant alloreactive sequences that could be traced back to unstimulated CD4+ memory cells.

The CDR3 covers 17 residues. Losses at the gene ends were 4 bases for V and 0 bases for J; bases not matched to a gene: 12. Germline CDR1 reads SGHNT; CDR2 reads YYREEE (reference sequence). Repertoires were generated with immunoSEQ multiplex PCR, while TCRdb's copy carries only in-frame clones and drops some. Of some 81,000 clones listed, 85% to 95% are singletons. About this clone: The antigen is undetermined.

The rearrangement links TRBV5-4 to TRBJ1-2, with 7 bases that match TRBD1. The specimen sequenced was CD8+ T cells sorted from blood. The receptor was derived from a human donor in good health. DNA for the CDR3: TGTGCCAGCAGCAACCGGGACAGTGGGCGCACTAACTATGGCTACACCTTC. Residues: CASSNRDSGRTNYGYTF. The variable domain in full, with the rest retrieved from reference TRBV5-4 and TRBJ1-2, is ETGVTQSPTHLIKTRGQQVTLRCSSQSGHNTVSWYQQALGQGPQFIFQYYREEENGRGNFPPRFSGLQFPNYSSELNVNALELDDSALYLCASSNRDSGRTNYGYTFGSGTRLTVV.